Listed below are T cell receptor beta chains from one sample, sequenced in a study of OX40 agonist ivuxolimab in advanced cancers. Profiled with immunoSEQ multiplex PCR; TCRdb holds only in-frame clones, not every one. The sample has 66,000 or so clones, around 90% seen once. This material consisted of CD4+ or CD8+ T cells sorted from blood, taken in a trial of the OX40 agonist ivuxolimab. All receptors derive from an adult with an advanced solid tumor such as melanoma, head and neck, liver or kidney cancer. Each CDR3 is given with its conserved first and last residue. Each record gives: V gene, J gene, clone size, D gene, CDR3 DNA, CDR3 protein. D genes are given only for firm matches. Only part of the rows carry a size: once, few, many, or a class if the clone is expanded.

>TRBV6-5|TRBJ1-2|NA|NA
TGTGCCAGCAGCGACGTGGGGGGGCGAAAAACCGGCTACACCTTC
CASSDVGGRKTGYTF
>TRBV4-1|TRBJ2-1|NA|NA
TGCGCCAGCAGCCAAGACCCCAGGTCAATGCACAATGAGCAGTTCTTC
CASSQDPRSMHNEQFF
>TRBV28|TRBJ2-4|NA|NA
TGTGCCAGCAGATCCGACACCGTAGCCAAAAACATTCAGTACTTC
CASRSDTVAKNIQYF
>TRBV19|TRBJ2-7|NA|NA
TGTGCCAGTAGTTACAGGGAAGGGGCCTACGAGCAGTACTTC
CASSYREGAYEQYF
>TRBV27|TRBJ2-1|NA|NA
TGTGCCAGCAGTTTTGGACTTTACTACAATGAGCAGTTCTTC
CASSFGLYYNEQFF
>TRBV7-2|TRBJ1-6|NA|NA
TGTGCCAGCAGCTTAAATTCACCCCTCCACTTT
CASSLNSPLHF
>TRBV28|TRBJ1-3|NA|NA
TGTGCCAGCAGTTTGACAGGCGCCGGAAACACCATATATTTT
CASSLTGAGNTIYF
>TRBV19|TRBJ1-5|NA|NA
TGTGCCAGTAGCTTCAATAGCAATCAGCCCCAGCATTTT
CASSFNSNQPQHF
>TRBV7-9|TRBJ2-3|NA|NA
TGTGCCAGCAGCTCGAGGGGGTCGACCCAGCCGGATACGCAGTATTTT
CASSSRGSTQPDTQYF
>TRBV4-2|TRBJ2-5|few|NA
TGTGCCAGCAGCCAAGATCGGGGTGAGACCCAGTACTTC
CASSQDRGETQYF
>TRBV18|TRBJ2-7|NA|TRBD1
TGTGCCAGCTCAGCGGACAGGGGGATGTCCTACGAGCAGTACTTC
CASSADRGMSYEQYF
>TRBV11-3|TRBJ2-1|NA|NA
TGTGCCAGCAGCTTTCATGTACAGTCCTACAATGAGCAGTTCTTC
CASSFHVQSYNEQFF
>TRBV5-1|TRBJ2-5|NA|TRBD2
TGCGCCAGCAGCTTGGTCCCCTCTAGCGGGGGGGCCCAAGAGACCCAGTACTTC
CASSLVPSSGGAQETQYF
>TRBV2|TRBJ2-1|NA|NA
TGTGCCAGCAGTGACATGAAGGGTGAGCAGTTCTTC
CASSDMKGEQFF
>TRBV6-6|TRBJ1-1|NA|TRBD1
TGTGCCAGCAGGACAGGGGGCACTGAAGCTTTCTTT
CASRTGGTEAFF
>TRBV21-1|TRBJ2-7|NA|NA
TGTGCCAGCAGCACCCCGTCGGGGGAGGAGAGGTGCTCCTACGAGCAGTACTTC
CASSTPSGEERCSYEQYF
>TRBV5-1|TRBJ1-1|NA|TRBD1
TGCGCCAGCAGCTTGGGGGACAGGGGTCGGAACACTGAAGCTTTCTTT
CASSLGDRGRNTEAFF
>TRBV28|TRBJ2-5|NA|NA
TGTGCCAGCAGTTTAAGGACTCCTAGAACGGAGACCCAGTACTTC
CASSLRTPRTETQYF
>TRBV20-1|TRBJ1-1|once|NA
TGCAGTGCCCCACAGAAGGCTGAAGCTTTCTTT
CSAPQKAEAFF
>TRBV7-8|TRBJ1-5|medium-sized|NA
TGTGCCAGCAGCCTATACAGGGAGCTATGGAATCAGCCCCAGCATTTT
CASSLYRELWNQPQHF
>TRBV10-3|TRBJ2-3|once|NA
TGTGCCATCAGGGCCGGTATTCTTGCAGATACGCAGTATTTT
CAIRAGILADTQYF
>TRBV5-5|TRBJ1-3|NA|TRBD1
TGTGCCAGCAGCCTATTTCCGGGACAGGGGTTCAACACCATATATTTT
CASSLFPGQGFNTIYF
>TRBV15|TRBJ2-3|NA|NA
TGTGCCACCAGCAGAGATCTGGATACAGATACGCAGTATTTT
CATSRDLDTDTQYF
>TRBV27|TRBJ1-2|once|TRBD1
TGTGCCAGCAGAGGGGGGGACAGACTCTATGGCTACACCTTC
CASRGGDRLYGYTF
>TRBV5-4|TRBJ1-2|NA|NA
TGTGCCAGCAGCTTTTTTCTGGGGAGCGACTATGGCTACACCTTC
CASSFFLGSDYGYTF
>TRBV7-2|TRBJ2-5|NA|NA
TGTGCCAGCAGCACGTACCAAGAGACCCAGTACTTC
CASSTYQETQYF
>TRBV11-2|TRBJ1-4|NA|NA
TGTGCCAGCAGCCCCCCGGGGAATGAAAAACTGTTTTTT
CASSPPGNEKLFF
>TRBV7-8|TRBJ2-2|once|NA
TGTGCCAGCAGCCAGCTGGGGAACACCGGGGAGCTGTTTTTT
CASSQLGNTGELFF
>TRBV25-1|TRBJ1-2|NA|TRBD1
TGTGCCAGCAGTGCCGGGGGGACAGAGGGGTACTATGGCTACACCTTC
CASSAGGTEGYYGYTF
>TRBV7-3|TRBJ2-3|NA|NA
TGTGCCAGCAGCTTATCCACAGATACGCAGTATTTT
CASSLSTDTQYF
>TRBV29-1|TRBJ2-2|NA|TRBD1
TGCAGCGTTGAACATATGACAGGGACGAACACCGGGGAGCTGTTTTTT
CSVEHMTGTNTGELFF
>TRBV19|TRBJ1-1|NA|NA
TGTGCCAGTAGTTATGGAGGAATGAACACTGAAGCTTTCTTT
CASSYGGMNTEAFF
>TRBV7-2|TRBJ2-7|NA|NA
TGTGCCAGCAGCTTGGAGACAAGCCACGAGCAGTACTTC
CASSLETSHEQYF
>TRBV7-9|TRBJ2-1|NA|NA
TGTGCCAGCAGCTCGCCCGTGGGCTACAATGAGCAGTTCTTC
CASSSPVGYNEQFF
>TRBV14|TRBJ2-1|once|TRBD2
TGTGCCAGCAGCCTGGCTGTGGGGGGGATCAATGAGCAGTTCTTC
CASSLAVGGINEQFF
>TRBV9|TRBJ2-3|NA|NA
TGTGCCAGCAGCGAGACCCCCCGCGATACGCAGTATTTT
CASSETPRDTQYF